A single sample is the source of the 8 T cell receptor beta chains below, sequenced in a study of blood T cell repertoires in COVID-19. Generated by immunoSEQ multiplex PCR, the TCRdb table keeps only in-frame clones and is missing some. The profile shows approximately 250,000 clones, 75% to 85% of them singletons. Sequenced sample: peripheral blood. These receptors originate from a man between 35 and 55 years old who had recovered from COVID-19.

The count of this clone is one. The CDR3 reads CASSSFQGRETQYF. The CDR3 DNA follows: TGTGCCAGCAGTTCTTTTCAGGGGCGGGAGACCCAGTACTTC. The rearrangement uses TRBV7-9 and TRBJ2-5; D perhaps matches TRBD1 (6 bases). The CDR3 is 14 amino acids. In germline, CDR1 is SEHNR, CDR2 FQNEAQ (reference sequence). V lost 6 bases and J lost 5, with 16 bases in between.

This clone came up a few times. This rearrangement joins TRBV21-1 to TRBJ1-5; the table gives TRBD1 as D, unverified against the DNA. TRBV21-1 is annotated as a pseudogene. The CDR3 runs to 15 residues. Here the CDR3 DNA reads TGTGCCAGCGGGGCAAGTTCTTCTAGCAATCAGCCCCAGCATTTT. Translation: CASGASSSSNQPQHF.

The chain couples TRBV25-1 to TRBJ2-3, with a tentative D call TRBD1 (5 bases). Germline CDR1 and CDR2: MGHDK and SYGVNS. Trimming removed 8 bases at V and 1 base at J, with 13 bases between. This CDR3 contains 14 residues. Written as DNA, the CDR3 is TGTGCCAGCGGGGCCTCAAGGGGCACAGATACGCAGTATTTT. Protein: CASGASRGTDTQYF.

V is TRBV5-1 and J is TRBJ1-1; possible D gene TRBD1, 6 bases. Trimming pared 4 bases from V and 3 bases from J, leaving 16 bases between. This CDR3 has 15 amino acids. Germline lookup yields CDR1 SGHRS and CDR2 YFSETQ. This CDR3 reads CASSLIRTADTEAFF. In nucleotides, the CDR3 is TGCGCCAGCAGCCTGATCCGGACAGCGGACACTGAAGCTTTCTTT.

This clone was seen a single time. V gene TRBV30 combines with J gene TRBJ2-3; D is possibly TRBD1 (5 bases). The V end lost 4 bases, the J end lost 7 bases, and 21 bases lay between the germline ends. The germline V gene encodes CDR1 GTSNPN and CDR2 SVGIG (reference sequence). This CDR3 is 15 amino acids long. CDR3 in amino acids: CAWTSVGWTRNTQYF. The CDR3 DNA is TGTGCCTGGACCTCGGTGGGCTGGACAAGGAATACGCAGTATTTT. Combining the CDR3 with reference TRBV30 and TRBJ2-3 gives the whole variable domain SQTIHQWPATLVQPVGSPLSLECTVEGTSNPNLYWYRQAAGRGLQLLFYSVGIGQISSEVPQNLSASRPQDRQFILSSKKLLLSDSGFYLCAWTSVGWTRNTQYFGPGTRLTVL.

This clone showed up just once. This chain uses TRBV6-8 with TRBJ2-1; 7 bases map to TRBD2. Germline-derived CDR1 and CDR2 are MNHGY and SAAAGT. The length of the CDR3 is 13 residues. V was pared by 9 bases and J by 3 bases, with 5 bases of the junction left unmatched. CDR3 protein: CARIAGFYNEQFF. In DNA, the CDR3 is TGTGCCAGAATAGCGGGCTTCTACAATGAGCAGTTCTTC.

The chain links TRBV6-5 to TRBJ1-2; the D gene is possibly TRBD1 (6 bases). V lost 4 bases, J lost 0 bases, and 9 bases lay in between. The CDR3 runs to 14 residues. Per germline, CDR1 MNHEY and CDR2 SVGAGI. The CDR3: CASSLGGANYGYTF. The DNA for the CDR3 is TGTGCCAGCAGTTTAGGGGGAGCTAACTATGGCTACACCTTC.

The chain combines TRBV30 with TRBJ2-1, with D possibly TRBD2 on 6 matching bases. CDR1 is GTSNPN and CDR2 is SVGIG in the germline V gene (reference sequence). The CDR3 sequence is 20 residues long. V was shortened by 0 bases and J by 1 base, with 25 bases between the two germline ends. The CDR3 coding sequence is TGTGCCTGGAGTGTTGAGGGATCTTGGCGGGGACTCTCGTCCTACAATGAGCAGTTCTTC. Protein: CAWSVEGSWRGLSSYNEQFF.